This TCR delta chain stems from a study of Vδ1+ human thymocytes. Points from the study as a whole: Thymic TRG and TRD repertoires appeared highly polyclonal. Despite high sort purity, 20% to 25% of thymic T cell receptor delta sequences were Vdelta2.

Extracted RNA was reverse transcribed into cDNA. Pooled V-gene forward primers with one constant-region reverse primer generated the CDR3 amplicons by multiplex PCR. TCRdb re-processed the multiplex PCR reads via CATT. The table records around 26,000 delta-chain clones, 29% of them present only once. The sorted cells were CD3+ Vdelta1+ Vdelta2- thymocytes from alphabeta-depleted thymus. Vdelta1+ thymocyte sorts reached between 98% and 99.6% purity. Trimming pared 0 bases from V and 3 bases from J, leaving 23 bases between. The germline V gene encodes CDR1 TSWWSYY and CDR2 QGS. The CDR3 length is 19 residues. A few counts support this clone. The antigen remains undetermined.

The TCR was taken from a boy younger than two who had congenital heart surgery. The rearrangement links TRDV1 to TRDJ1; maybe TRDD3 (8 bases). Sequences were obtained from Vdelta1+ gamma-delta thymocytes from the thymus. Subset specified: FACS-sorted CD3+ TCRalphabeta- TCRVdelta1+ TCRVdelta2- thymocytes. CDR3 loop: CALGELTSLPDGGSDKLIF. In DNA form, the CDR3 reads TGTGCTCTTGGGGAACTAACTTCCCTTCCTGATGGGGGATCCGATAAACTCATCTTT.